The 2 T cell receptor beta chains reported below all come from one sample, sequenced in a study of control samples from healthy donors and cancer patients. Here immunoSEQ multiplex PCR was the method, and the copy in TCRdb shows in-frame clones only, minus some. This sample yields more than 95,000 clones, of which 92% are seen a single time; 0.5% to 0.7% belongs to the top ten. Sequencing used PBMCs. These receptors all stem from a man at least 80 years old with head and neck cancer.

CDR3 DNA: TGCAGCGTTGAAGATTTGGGTTCTGAGCAGTACTTC. The encoded protein is CSVEDLGSEQYF. The chain uses TRBV29-1 and TRBJ2-7; no definite D call. Trimming left V 0 bases short and J 7 bases short, with 10 bases between. Germline V lookup: CDR1 SQVTM, CDR2 ANQGSEA. The CDR3 is made up of 12 amino acids.

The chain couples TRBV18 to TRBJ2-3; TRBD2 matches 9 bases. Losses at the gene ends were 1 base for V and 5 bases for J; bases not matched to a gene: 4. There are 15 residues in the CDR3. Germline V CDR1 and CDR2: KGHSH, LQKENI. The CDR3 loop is CASSPQGSGRDTQYF. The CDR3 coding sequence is TGTGCCAGCTCACCACAAGGTAGCGGGAGAGATACGCAGTATTTT.